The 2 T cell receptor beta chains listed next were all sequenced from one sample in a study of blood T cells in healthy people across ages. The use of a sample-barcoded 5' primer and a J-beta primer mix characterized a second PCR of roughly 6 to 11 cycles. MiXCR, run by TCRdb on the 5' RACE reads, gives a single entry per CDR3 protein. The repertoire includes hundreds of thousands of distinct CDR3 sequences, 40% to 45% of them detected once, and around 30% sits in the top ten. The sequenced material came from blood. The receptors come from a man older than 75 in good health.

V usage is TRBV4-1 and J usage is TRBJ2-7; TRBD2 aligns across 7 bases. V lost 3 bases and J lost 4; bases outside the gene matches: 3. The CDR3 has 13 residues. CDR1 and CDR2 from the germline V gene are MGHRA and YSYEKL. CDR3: CASSHGGVYEQYF. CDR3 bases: TGCGCCAGCAGCCATGGGGGGGTTTACGAGCAGTACTTC.

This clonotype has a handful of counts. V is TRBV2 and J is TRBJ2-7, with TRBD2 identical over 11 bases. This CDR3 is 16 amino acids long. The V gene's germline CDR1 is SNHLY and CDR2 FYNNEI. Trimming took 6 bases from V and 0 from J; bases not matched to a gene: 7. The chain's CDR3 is CASRGTSGYASYEQYF. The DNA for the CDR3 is TGTGCCAGCAGGGGGACTAGCGGTTATGCCTCCTACGAGCAGTACTTC.